The clone carrying this T cell receptor (beta chain) was counted between two and nine times. The data are from a study of glioma-infiltrating T cells after dendritic cell vaccination. The protocol was immunoSEQ multiplex PCR, while the TCRdb copy is restricted to in-frame clones and leaves out a portion. The profile shows approximately 50,000 clones, over 65% of them singletons. V was shortened by 2 bases and J by 2 bases, with 10 bases between the two germline ends. The CDR3 length is 14 residues. Per the germline V gene, CDR1 is LNHDA and CDR2 is SQIVND (reference sequence). The time point denotes: after dendritic cell vaccination, including at tumor progression/relapse.

This clonotype was obtained from a human donor with glioblastoma. The chain employs TRBV19 and TRBJ2-7; D may be TRBD1 (7 bases). The sample consisted of blood, taken after dendritic cell vaccination. The CDR3 bases are TGTGCCAGTAGTATACAGGGGGGTCCCTACGAGCAGTACTTC. Amino acids: CASSIQGGPYEQYF.